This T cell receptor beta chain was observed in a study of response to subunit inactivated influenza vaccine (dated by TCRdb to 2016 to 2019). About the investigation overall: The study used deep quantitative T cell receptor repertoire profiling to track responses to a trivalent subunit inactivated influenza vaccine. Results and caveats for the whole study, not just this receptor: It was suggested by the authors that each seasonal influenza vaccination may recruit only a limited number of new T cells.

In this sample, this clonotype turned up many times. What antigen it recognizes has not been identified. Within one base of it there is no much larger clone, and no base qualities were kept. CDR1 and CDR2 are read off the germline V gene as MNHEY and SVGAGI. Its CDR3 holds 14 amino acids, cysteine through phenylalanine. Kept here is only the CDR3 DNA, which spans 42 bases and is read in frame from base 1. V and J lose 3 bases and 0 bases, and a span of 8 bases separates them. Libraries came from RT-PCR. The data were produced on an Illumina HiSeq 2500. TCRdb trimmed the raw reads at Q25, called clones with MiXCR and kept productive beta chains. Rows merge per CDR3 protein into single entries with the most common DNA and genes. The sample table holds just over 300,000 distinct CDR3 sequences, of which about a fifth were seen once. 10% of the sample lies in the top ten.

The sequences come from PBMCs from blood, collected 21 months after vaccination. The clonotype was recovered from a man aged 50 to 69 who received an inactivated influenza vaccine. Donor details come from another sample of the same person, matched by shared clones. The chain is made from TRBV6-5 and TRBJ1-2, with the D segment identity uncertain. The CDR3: CASSYRATNYGYTF. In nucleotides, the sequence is TGTGCCAGCAGTTATCGGGCCACTAACTATGGCTACACCTTC.